A single sample is the source of the 9 T cell receptor beta chains below, sequenced in a study of blood T cells in healthy people across ages. Then a second PCR, running about 6 to 12 cycles, was carried out with a sample-barcoded 5' primer and a J-beta primer mix. TCRdb itself ran the 5' RACE reads through MiXCR, one entry per CDR3 protein. The sample records over 1,300,000 distinct CDR3 sequences, approximately 59% being singletons. The sample was blood. Receptor source: a man younger than 30 in good health.

Note on this clonotype: A single base separates this from a much larger clone, so it may be a read error. This chain uses TRBV6-1 with TRBJ2-3; 7 nucleotides line up with TRBD2. Germline CDR1 reads MNHNS; CDR2 reads SASEGT. V shed 4 bases, J shed 4 bases, and the junction held 8 bases outside the gene matches. This CDR3 has 15 amino acids. The CDR3 nucleotides read TGTGCCAGCAGTGCGGTCGCGGGGGAGGCAGATACGCAGTATTTT. It codes for CASSAVAGEADTQYF.

This sequence joins TRBV29-1 and TRBJ2-3; 9 bases fit TRBD2. The germline V gene encodes CDR1 SQVTM and CDR2 ANQGSEA. Unmatched junction bases numbered 17, after V lost 4 bases and J lost 6 bases. This CDR3 region has 17 residues. CDR3 in amino acids: CSVVPNPGSGRRDTQYF. The CDR3, as DNA: TGCAGCGTTGTACCCAATCCGGGTAGCGGGAGACGCGATACGCAGTATTTT.

The V and J genes are TRBV4-2 and TRBJ2-3; no firm D call. The V and J ends lost 1 base and 4 bases respectively, with 9 bases between them. Germline V CDR1 and CDR2: LGHNA, YNFKEQ. This CDR3 is 14 amino acids long. The CDR3 protein is CASSQVGASDTQYF. The DNA of the CDR3 is TGTGCCAGCAGCCAAGTAGGAGCATCAGATACGCAGTATTTT.

This clonotype was recorded only once. J is TRBJ1-1 and V is TRBV5-1; TRBD1 matches at 7 bases. Germline CDR1 and CDR2: SGHRS and YFSETQ. CDR3 length: 15 amino acids. V lost 1 base and J lost 1; bases outside the gene matches: 4. As DNA, the CDR3 is TGCGCCAGCAGCTTGACAGGGGATCCGAACACTGAAGCTTTCTTT. Translated, it gives CASSLTGDPNTEAFF.

As DNA, the CDR3 is TGTGCCAGCAGTGACGGAGGGGGGGTGAGGACAGATACGCAGTATTTT. It encodes CASSDGGGVRTDTQYF. The genes are TRBV2 and TRBJ2-3; possible D gene TRBD2, 7 bases. CDR1 is SNHLY and CDR2 is FYNNEI in the germline V gene. The CDR3 contains 16 residues. V was pared by 3 bases and J by 3 bases, with 16 bases between.

The genes are TRBV27 and TRBJ2-5, with a possible D match to TRBD1 (5 bases). The CDR3 length is 15 residues. Trimming left V 5 bases short and J 1 base short, with 14 bases between. Germline lookup yields CDR1 MNHEY and CDR2 SMNVEV (reference sequence). CDR3 amino acids: CASSPTLDTQETQYF. CDR3 sequence (DNA): TGTGCCAGCAGTCCGACCCTGGACACCCAAGAGACCCAGTACTTC.

This clonotype came up a few times. V gene TRBV6-6 combines with J gene TRBJ2-7; D unclear. The J call could be wrong; TRBJ2-5 is a better fit for the DNA end. Germline loops: CDR1 MNHNY, CDR2 SVGAGI (reference sequence). This CDR3 has 9 residues. CDR3 residues: CAIGETQYF. The CDR3 DNA reads TGTGCCATAGGGGAGACCCAGTACTTC.

V is TRBV20-1 and J is TRBJ2-4, with D unresolved. The CDR3 loop spans 12 amino acids. CDR1 is DFQATT and CDR2 is SNEGSKA in the germline V gene (reference sequence). V was pared by 6 bases and J by 4 bases, with 10 bases between. As DNA, the CDR3 is TGCAGTGCAGAGGCAGTTAAAAACATTCAGTACTTC. Amino acids: CSAEAVKNIQYF.

The chain employs TRBV11-2 and TRBJ1-2; maybe TRBD1 (5 bases). V was pared by 6 bases and J by 4 bases, with 15 bases between. This CDR3 comprises 14 residues. The germline V gene encodes CDR1 SGHAT and CDR2 FQNNGV. As DNA, the CDR3 is TGTGCCAGCAGAGACGGGACCGGGATCTATGGCTACACCTTC. It codes for CASRDGTGIYGYTF.